This T cell receptor beta chain was obtained from a study of blood T cell repertoires in COVID-19. Turning to the study itself: Nucleic acid was either cDNA or gDNA, and it came from T cells, B-cell-depleted T cells, or PBMCs.

Profiling relied on immunoSEQ multiplex PCR, and the TCRdb table lists in-frame clones only, not all of them. This table holds roughly 130,000 clones, almost 85% found once. In assigning cohorts, the study relied on participant-reported clinical history. This TCR came from a man aged 35 to 55 with acute COVID-19. The sample was PBMCs or T cells enriched from blood (not recorded which).

The CDR3 DNA reads TGTGCCAGCAGCTTAAGGACAGGGGCGGCTCTAGGTAAACTGTTTTTT. Its protein is CASSLRTGAALGKLFF. The chain links TRBV7-2 to TRBJ1-4; 9 bases are a match to TRBD1. The V gene end was trimmed by 2 bases and the J gene end by 11 bases; junction bases not matched to a gene: 12. This CDR3 is 16 amino acids long. Germline V gene sequence: CDR1 SGHTA, CDR2 FQGNSA.